The clone carrying this TCR beta chain was counted only a few times. Its antigen is not known. TCRdb ran MiXCR on the reads and lists one entry per CDR3 protein. This sample has about 52,000 distinct CDR3 sequences, with roughly 21% found just once. These data come from a study of T cell repertoires in cytomegalovirus infection. The overall study: In public TCR beta signatures, there were indications of both CMV infection and matching HLA type.

Study findings and constraints: It was HLA-C-restricted CMV-specific TCR beta clonotypes that dominated the response ex vivo.

Trimming at V came to 9 bases and at J to 4 bases, leaving 6 bases not matched to a gene. CDR3 length: 12 residues. Germline V gene lookup returns CDR1 SGDLS and CDR2 YYNGEE. The source was CD8+ T cells from cultured PBMCs, collected from culture after CMV antigen stimulation. The chain couples TRBV9 to TRBJ1-2; 7 bases fit TRBD1. The sequence derives from a human donor in good health (CMV status not recorded). Some clones in this sample may be carry-over from other donors' samples. The chain's CDR3 is CATGDSVYGYTF. DNA of the CDR3: TGTGCCACCGGGGACAGCGTCTATGGCTACACCTTC.